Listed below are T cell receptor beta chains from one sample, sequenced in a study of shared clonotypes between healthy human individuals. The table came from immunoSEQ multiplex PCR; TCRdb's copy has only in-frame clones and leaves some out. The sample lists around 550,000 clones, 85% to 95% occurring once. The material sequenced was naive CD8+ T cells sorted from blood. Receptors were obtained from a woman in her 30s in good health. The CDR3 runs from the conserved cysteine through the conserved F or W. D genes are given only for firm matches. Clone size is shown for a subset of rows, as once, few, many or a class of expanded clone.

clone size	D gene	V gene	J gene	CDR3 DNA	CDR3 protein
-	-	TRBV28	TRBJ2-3	TGTGCCAGCAGTGCACCGGGGGCTAGTTCAGATACGCAGTATTTT	CASSAPGASSDTQYF
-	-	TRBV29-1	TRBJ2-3	TGCAGCGTTGAAGAGGAGGCAGGGCCTGCAGATACGCAGTATTTT	CSVEEEAGPADTQYF
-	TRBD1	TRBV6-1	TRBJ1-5	TGTGCCAGCAGTGAATGGGACAGGGAGGGGAGTCAGCCCCAGCATTTT	CASSEWDREGSQPQHF
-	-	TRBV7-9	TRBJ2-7	TGTGCCAGCAGCACCTCTGGCGGGACCTACGAGCAGTACTTC	CASSTSGGTYEQYF
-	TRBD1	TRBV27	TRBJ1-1	TGTGCCAGCAGTTCGAATAGGGACAGCCCTAAAGCTTTCTTT	CASSSNRDSPKAFF
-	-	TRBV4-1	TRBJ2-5	TGCGCCAGCAGCCAAGAGGTCAGGGAACAAGAGACCCAGTACTTC	CASSQEVREQETQYF
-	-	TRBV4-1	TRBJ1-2	TGCGCCAGCAGCCAAGACTGGGGCCGGGGCTATGGCTACACCTTC	CASSQDWGRGYGYTF
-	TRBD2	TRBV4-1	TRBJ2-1	TGCGCCAGCAGCAACCCGCCGGAACTAGCGCTCACTTACAATGAGCAGTTCTTC	CASSNPPELALTYNEQFF
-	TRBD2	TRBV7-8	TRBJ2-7	TGTGCCAGCAGCTCGGGACTAGCGGGATCCTCGGACGAGCAGTACTTC	CASSSGLAGSSDEQYF
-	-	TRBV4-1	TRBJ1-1	TGCGCCAGCAGCCAAGAGAGGTGGACTGAAGCTTTCTTT	CASSQERWTEAFF
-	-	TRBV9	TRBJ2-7	TGTGCCAGCAGCGTAGGTGGAGGCGAGCAGTACTTC	CASSVGGGEQYF
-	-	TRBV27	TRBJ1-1	TGTGCCAGCAGTTTGGGAGGGAGTGTCACTGAAGCTTTCTTT	CASSLGGSVTEAFF
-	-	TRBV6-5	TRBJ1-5	TGTGCCAGCAGTTCCCTAGAGAGAGGAACCAATCAGCCCCAGCATTTT	CASSSLERGTNQPQHF
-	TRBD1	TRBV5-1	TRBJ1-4	TGCGCCAGCAGGACGGCAGACAGGGTGACTTCGGGTAATGAAAAACTGTTTTTT	CASRTADRVTSGNEKLFF
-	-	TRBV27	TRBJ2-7	TGTGCCAGCAGTTTATCTAGGACGGCTTCCTACGAGCAGTACTTC	CASSLSRTASYEQYF
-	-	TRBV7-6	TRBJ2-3	TGTGCCAGCAGCTTAGATCCAAGGAGAAGCACAGATACGCAGTATTTT	CASSLDPRRSTDTQYF
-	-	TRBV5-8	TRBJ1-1	TGTGCCAGCAGCCCCCGCTGGTCGAACACTGAAGCTTTCTTT	CASSPRWSNTEAFF
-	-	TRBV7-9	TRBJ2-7	TGTGCCAGCAGCCCCCCCAGGGACTTCTACGAGCAGTACTTC	CASSPPRDFYEQYF
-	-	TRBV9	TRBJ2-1	TGTGCCAGCAGCCCAGGGGACAAGTGGATGGATGAGCAGTTCTTC	CASSPGDKWMDEQFF
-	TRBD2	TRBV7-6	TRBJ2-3	TGTGCCAGCAGCGAAACGCTAGCGGGAGATGGTATAGATACGCAGTATTTT	CASSETLAGDGIDTQYF
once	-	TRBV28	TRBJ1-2	TGTGCCAGCAGTTTATTTGCGGAAAGCTACACCTTC	CASSLFAESYTF
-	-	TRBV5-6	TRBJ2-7	TGTGCCAGCAGCTTGGCTGGGAGCGACGAGCAGTACTTC	CASSLAGSDEQYF
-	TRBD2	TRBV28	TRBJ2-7	TGTGCCAGCAGTTTAATCGGGAGGGCCTACGAGCAGTACTTC	CASSLIGRAYEQYF
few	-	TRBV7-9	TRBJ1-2	TGTGCCAGCAGCTTATTCACCGCCGGCTACACCTTC	CASSLFTAGYTF
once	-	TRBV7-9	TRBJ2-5	TGTGCCAGCAGCTTCGGGACGGCCAGTATCCCAGAGACCCAGTACTTC	CASSFGTASIPETQYF